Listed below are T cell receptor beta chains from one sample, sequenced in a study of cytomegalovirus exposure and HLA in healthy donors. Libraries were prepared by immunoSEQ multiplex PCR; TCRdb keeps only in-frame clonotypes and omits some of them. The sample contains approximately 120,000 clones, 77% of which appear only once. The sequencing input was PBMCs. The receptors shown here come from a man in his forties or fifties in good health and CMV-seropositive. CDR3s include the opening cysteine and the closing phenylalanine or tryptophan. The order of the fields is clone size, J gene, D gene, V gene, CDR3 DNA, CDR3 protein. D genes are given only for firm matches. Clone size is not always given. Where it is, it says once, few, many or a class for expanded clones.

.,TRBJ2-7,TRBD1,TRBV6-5,TGTGCCAGCAGTCCCTCCGGGACAGGGGCCTACGAGCAGTACTTC,CASSPSGTGAYEQYF
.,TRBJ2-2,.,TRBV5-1,TGCGCCAGCAGCTCGCCTCCGGGACACCCGGTCACCGGGGAGCTGTTTTTT,CASSSPPGHPVTGELFF
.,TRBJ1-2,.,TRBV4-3,TGCGCCAGCAGCCAAGATCTCACAGGGATAGTCTATGGCTACACCTTC,CASSQDLTGIVYGYTF
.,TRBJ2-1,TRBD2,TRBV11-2,TGTGCCAGCAGCGAGATAGCGGGGGGGCTCGGGAATGAGCAGTTCTTC,CASSEIAGGLGNEQFF
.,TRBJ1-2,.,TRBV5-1,TGCGCCAGCAGCTTGGAGGGAGGGGTTGGCTACACCTTC,CASSLEGGVGYTF
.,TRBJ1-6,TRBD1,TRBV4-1,TGCGCCAGCAGCCATACCGGGACAGATCATTCACCCCTCCACTTT,CASSHTGTDHSPLHF
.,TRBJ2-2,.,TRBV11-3,TGTGCCAGCAGCTTAGTCTCGACAGGGGAGCTGTTTTTT,CASSLVSTGELFF
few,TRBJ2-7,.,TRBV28,TGTGCCAGCATGGGGCCTGACCGGAGCTACGAGCAGTACTTC,CASMGPDRSYEQYF
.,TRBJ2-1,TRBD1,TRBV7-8,TGTGCCAGCAGCTTAGGTAAGGGGACAGGGCCCTACAATGAGCAGTTCTTC,CASSLGKGTGPYNEQFF
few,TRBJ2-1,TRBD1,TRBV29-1,TGCAGCGTTGAACTCCCGGGACAGGGGTACAATGAGCAGTTCTTC,CSVELPGQGYNEQFF
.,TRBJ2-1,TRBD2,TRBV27,TGTGCCAGCAGTCCCACTTTCCCCTGGCGGGGGTTCAACAATGAGCAGTTCTTC,CASSPTFPWRGFNNEQFF
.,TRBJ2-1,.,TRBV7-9,TGTGCCAGCAGCCCCCTGGCGGTTTCCTACAATGAGCAGTTCTTC,CASSPLAVSYNEQFF
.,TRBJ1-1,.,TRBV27,TGTGCCAGCAGTTTATTCGAGCGGAACACTGAAGCTTTCTTT,CASSLFERNTEAFF
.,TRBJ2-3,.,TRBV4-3,TGCGCCAGCAGCCAAGAGTACGGGTCAACAGATACGCAGTATTTT,CASSQEYGSTDTQYF
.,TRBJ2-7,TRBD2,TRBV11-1,TGTGCCAGCAGTTTAGCGGGGGGGGCCTACGAGCAGTACTTC,CASSLAGGAYEQYF